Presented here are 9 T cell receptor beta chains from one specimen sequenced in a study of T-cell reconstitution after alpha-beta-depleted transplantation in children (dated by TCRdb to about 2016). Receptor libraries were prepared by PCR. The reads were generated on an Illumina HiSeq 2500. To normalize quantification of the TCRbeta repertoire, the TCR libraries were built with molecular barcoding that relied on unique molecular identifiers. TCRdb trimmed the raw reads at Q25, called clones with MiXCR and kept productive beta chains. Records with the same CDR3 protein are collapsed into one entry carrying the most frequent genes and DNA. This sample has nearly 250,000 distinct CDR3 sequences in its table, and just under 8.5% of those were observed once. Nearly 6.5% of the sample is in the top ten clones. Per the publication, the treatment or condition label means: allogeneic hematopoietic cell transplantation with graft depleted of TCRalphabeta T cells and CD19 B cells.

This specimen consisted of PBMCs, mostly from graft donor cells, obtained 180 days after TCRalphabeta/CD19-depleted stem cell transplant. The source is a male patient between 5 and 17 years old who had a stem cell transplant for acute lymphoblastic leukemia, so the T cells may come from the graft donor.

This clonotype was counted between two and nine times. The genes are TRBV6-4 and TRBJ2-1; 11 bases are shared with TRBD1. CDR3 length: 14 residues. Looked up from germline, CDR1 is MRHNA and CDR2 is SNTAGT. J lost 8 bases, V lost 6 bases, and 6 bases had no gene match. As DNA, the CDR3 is TGTGCCAGCAGCCTGGACAGGGGGCAAGATGAGCAGTTCTTC. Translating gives CASSLDRGQDEQFF.

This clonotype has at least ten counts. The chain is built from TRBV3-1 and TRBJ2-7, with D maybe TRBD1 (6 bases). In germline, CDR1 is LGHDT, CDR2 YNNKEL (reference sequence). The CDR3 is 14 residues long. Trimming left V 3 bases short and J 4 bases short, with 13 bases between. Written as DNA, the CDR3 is TGTGCCAGCAGCCAGTCAGATCAGGGGTACGAGCAGTACTTC. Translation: CASSQSDQGYEQYF.

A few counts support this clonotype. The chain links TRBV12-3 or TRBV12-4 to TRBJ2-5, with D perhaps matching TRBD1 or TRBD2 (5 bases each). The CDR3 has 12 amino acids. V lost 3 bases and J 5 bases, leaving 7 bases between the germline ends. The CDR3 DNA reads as TGTGCCAGCAGTTTTGAGGGGGAGACCCAGTACTTC. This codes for CASSFEGETQYF.

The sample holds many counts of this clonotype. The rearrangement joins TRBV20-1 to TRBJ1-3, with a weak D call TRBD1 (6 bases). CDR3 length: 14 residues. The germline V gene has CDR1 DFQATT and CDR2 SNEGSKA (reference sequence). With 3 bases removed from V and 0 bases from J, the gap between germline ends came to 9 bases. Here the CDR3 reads CSASDRHSGNTIYF. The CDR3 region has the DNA TGCAGTGCTAGTGACAGGCACTCTGGAAACACCATATATTTT.

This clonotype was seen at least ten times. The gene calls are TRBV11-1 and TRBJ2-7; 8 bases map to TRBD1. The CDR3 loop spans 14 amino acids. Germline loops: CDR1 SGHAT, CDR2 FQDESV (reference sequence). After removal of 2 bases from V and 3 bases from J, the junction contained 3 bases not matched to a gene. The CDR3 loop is CASSLSRGHYEQYF. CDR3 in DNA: TGTGCCAGCAGCTTATCCAGGGGGCACTACGAGCAGTACTTC. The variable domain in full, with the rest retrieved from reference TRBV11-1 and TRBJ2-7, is EAEVAQSPRYKITEKSQAVAFWCDPISGHATLYWYRQILGQGPELLVQFQDESVVDDSQLPKDRFSAERLKGVDSTLKIQPAELGDSAMYLCASSLSRGHYEQYFGPGTRLTVT.

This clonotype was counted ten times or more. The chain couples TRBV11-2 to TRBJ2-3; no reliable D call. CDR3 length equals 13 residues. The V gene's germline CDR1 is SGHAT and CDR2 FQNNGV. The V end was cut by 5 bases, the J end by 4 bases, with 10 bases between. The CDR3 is CASSPVSPDTQYF. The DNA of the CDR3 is TGTGCCAGCAGCCCTGTCAGCCCAGATACGCAGTATTTT.

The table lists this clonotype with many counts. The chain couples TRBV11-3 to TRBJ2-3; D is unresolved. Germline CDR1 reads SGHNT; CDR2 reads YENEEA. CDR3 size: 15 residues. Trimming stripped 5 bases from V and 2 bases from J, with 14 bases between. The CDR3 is CASSPTWGNTDTQYF. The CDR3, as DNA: TGTGCCAGCAGCCCAACGTGGGGAAACACAGATACGCAGTATTTT.

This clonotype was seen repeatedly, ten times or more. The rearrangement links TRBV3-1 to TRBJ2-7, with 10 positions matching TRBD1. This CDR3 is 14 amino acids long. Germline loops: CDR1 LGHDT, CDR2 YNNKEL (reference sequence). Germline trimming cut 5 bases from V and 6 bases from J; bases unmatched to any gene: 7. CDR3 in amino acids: CASSGSGQGREQYF. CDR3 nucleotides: TGTGCCAGCAGCGGATCGGGACAGGGGCGCGAGCAGTACTTC.

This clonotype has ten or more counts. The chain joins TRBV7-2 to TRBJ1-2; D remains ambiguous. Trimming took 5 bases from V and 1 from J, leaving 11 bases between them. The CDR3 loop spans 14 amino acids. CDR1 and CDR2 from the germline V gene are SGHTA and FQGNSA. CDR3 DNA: TGTGCCAGCAGCCCCAGAGGTAGTAACTATGGCTACACCTTC. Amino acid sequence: CASSPRGSNYGYTF.